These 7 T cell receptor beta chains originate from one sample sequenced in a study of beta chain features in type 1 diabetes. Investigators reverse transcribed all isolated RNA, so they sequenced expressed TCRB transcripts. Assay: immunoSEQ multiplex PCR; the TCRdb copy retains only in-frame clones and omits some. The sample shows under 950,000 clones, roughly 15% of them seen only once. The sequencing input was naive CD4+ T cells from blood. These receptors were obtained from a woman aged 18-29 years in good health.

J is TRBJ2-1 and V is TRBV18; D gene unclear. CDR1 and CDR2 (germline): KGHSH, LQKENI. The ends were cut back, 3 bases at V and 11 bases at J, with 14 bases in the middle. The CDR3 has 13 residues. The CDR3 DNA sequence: TGTGCCAGCTCACCTTCAGCGTCTAATCAGCAGTTCTTC. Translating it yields CASSPSASNQQFF.

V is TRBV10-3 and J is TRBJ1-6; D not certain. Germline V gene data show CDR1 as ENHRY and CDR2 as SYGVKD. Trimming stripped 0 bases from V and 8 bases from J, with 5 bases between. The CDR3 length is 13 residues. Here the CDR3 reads CAISESMDSPLHF. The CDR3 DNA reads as TGTGCCATCAGTGAGTCGATGGATTCACCCCTCCACTTT.

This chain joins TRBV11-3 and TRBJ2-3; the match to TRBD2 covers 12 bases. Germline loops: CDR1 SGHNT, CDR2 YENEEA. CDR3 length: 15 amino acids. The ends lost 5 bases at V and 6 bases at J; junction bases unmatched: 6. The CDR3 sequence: CASSLAGGLSDTQYF. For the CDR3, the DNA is TGTGCCAGCAGCCTAGCGGGGGGGTTGTCGGATACGCAGTATTTT.

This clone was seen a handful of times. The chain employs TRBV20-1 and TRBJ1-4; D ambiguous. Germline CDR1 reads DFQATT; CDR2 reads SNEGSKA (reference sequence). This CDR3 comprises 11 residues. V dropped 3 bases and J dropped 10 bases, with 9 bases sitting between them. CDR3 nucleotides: TGCAGTGCTAGGTTGACCGCAAAACTGTTTTTT. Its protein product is CSARLTAKLFF.

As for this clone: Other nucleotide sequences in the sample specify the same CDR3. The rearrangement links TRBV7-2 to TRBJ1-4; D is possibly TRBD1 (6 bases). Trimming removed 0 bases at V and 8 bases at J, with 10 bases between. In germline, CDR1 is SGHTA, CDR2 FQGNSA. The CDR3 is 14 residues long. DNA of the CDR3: TGTGCCAGCAGCTTAGCGGGGGCCGGGGAAAAACTGTTTTTT. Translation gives CASSLAGAGEKLFF.

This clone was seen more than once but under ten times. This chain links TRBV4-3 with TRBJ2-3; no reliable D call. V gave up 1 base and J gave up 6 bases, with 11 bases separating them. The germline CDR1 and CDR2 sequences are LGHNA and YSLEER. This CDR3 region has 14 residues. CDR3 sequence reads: CASSQVGSLDTQYF. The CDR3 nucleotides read TGCGCCAGCAGCCAAGTAGGGTCTTTGGATACGCAGTATTTT.

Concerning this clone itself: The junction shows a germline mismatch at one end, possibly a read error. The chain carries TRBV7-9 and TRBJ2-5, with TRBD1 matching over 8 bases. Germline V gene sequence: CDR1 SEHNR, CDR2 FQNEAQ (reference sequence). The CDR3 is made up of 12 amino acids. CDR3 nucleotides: TGTGCCAGCAGCCGGACAGGGAATCGAAAGGACTTC. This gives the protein CASSRTGNRKDF.